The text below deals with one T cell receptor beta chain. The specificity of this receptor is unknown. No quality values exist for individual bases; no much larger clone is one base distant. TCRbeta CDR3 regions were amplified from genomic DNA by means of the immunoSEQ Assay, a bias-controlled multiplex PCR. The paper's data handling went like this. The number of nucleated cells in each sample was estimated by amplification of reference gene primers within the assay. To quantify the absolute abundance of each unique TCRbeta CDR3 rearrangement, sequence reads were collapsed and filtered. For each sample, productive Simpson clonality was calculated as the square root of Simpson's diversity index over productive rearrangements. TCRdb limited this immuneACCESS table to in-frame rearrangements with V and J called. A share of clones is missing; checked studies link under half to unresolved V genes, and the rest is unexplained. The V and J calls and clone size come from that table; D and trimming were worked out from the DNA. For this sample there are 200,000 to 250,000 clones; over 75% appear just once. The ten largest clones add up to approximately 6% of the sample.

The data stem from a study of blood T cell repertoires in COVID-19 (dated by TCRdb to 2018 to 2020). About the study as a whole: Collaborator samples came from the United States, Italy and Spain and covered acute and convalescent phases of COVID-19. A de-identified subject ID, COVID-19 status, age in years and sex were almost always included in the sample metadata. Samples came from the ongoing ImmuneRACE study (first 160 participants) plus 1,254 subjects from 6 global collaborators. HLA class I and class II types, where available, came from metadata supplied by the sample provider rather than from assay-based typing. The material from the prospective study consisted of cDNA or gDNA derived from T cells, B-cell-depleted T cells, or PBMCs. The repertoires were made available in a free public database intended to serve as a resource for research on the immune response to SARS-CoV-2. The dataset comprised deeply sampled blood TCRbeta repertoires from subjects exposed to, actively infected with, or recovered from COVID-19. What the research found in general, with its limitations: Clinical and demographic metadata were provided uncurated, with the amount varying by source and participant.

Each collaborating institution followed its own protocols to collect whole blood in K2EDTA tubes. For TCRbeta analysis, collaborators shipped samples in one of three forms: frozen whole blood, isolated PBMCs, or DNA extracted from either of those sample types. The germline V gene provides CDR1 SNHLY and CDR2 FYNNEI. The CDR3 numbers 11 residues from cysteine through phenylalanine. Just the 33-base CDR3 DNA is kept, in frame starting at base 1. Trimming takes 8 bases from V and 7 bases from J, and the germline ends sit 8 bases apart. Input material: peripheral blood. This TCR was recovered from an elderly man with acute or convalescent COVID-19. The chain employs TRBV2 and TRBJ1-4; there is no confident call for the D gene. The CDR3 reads CASGRVEKLFF. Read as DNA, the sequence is TGTGCCAGCGGGAGGGTTGAAAAACTGTTTTTT.